This TCR beta chain originates from a study of T cell responses to AZD1222 COVID-19 vaccine. Sequencing was performed with immunoSEQ multiplex PCR; in TCRdb, only in-frame clones are kept and a portion is missing. The sample table includes more than 110,000 clones. The junction had 4 bases not matched to a gene; V was cut back by 5 bases and J by 0 bases. Germline CDR1 WSHSY, CDR2 SAAADI. The CDR3 has 14 amino acids. This sequence was found in an adult in good health. V and J are TRBV10-2 and TRBJ2-7, with TRBD2 matching over 7 bases. Sequencing was carried out using peripheral blood. CDR3 region: CASSYTSASYEQYF. In DNA form, the CDR3 reads TGCGCCAGCAGTTATACTAGCGCCTCCTACGAGCAGTACTTC.